The 19 T cell receptor beta chains below were found in one sample sequenced in a study of cytomegalovirus exposure and HLA in healthy donors. 13 Jbeta primers and 60 Vbeta primers were used for the PCR. Clones were sequenced by immunoSEQ multiplex PCR, and TCRdb holds only the in-frame ones, with some missing. The sample has 90,000 to 120,000 clones, approximately 80% seen once. Specimen: PBMCs. These TCRs come from a female donor in good health and CMV-seropositive.

The gene calls are TRBV12-5 and TRBJ2-1; TRBD2 matches 14 bases. The CDR3 loop spans 15 amino acids. Germline CDR1 LGHNT, CDR2 FRNRAP. V was clipped by 5 bases and J by 9 bases; unmatched bases: 6. The CDR3 coding sequence is TGTGCTAGTGGTCCGGGACTAGCGGGAGTTCCTGAGCAGTTCTTC. Translating it yields CASGPGLAGVPEQFF. The variable domain in full, completed from reference TRBV12-5 and TRBJ2-1, reads DARVTQTPRHKVTEMGQEVTMRCQPILGHNTVFWYRQTMMQGLELLAYFRNRAPLDDSGMPKDRFSAEMPDATLATLKIQPSEPRDSAVYFCASGPGLAGVPEQFFGPGTRLTVL.

J is TRBJ2-7 and V is TRBV29-1; perhaps TRBD2 as D (5 bases). Trimming removed 1 base from V and 1 base from J, with 14 bases in between. This CDR3 spans 15 amino acids. Germline CDR1 and CDR2: SQVTM and ANQGSEA. CDR3 protein: CSVEVERGRSYEQYF. The DNA of the CDR3 is TGCAGCGTTGAAGTTGAGAGAGGGAGATCCTACGAGCAGTACTTC.

This clone was recorded only once. The chain is built from TRBV18 and TRBJ1-6, with TRBD1 identical over 7 bases. Germline V gene data show CDR1 as KGHSH and CDR2 as LQKENI. V dropped 4 bases and J dropped 0; count of bases not matched to a gene: 9. The CDR3 sequence is 18 residues long. CDR3: CASSHSQGPSSYNSPLHF. The CDR3 DNA sequence: TGTGCCAGCTCACACTCACAGGGGCCGAGCTCCTATAATTCACCCCTCCACTTT.

As for this clone: The final CDR3 position lacks the conserved phenylalanine or tryptophan, pointing to a likely read error. The J gene is TRBJ2-6, the V gene TRBV4-2, with 10 bases identical to TRBD1. CDR1 and CDR2 (germline): LGHNA, YNFKEQ. Losses at the gene ends were 1 base for V and 0 bases for J; bases not matched to a gene: 3. The CDR3 is 18 amino acids. CDR3 bases: TGTGCCAGCAGCCAAGCGCGGACAGGGGGCTCTGGGGCCAACGTCCTGACTTCC. This gives the protein CASSQARTGGSGANVLTS.

This chain uses TRBV5-1 with TRBJ1-4; tentatively, D is TRBD1 (5 bases). The CDR3 contains 17 residues. In germline, CDR1 is SGHRS, CDR2 YFSETQ. Trimming removed 4 bases at V and 2 bases at J, with 18 bases between. CDR3 in DNA: TGCGCCAGCAGCACCTCGCGGGGGGAGGTTACTAATGAAAAACTGTTTTTT. This sequence encodes CASSTSRGEVTNEKLFF.

The chain joins TRBV6-1 to TRBJ1-5; TRBD1 agrees at 8 bases. The junction had 11 bases not matched to a gene; V was cut back by 1 base and J by 6 bases. Germline V lookup: CDR1 MNHNS, CDR2 SASEGT. This CDR3 comprises 17 residues. The CDR3 region has the DNA TGTGCCAGCAGTGAAGGGCCCACAGGGGGAAGTAGTCAGCCCCAGCATTTT. Its protein product is CASSEGPTGGSSQPQHF.

The chain couples TRBV7-9 to TRBJ1-5; no firm D call. Deletions cut 5 bases from V and 7 bases from J, with 18 bases between. The CDR3 is 15 amino acids. Germline V gives CDR1 SEHNR, CDR2 FQNEAQ (reference sequence). For the CDR3, the DNA is TGTGCCAGCAGCCCCCTGACTCAAGGTACGCAGCCCCAGCATTTT. Amino acids: CASSPLTQGTQPQHF. The entire variable domain, with the rest obtained from reference TRBV7-9 and TRBJ1-5, is as follows: DTGVSQNPRHKITKRGQNVTFRCDPISEHNRLYWYRQTLGQGPEFLTYFQNEAQLEKSRLLSDRFSAERPKGSFSTLEIQRTEQGDSAMYLCASSPLTQGTQPQHFGDGTRLSIL.

The chain recombines TRBV28 with TRBJ1-1; the match to TRBD1 covers 8 bases. The V gene's germline CDR1 is MDHEN and CDR2 SYDVKM. This CDR3 has 12 amino acids. Trimming at V came to 3 bases and at J to 10 bases, leaving 4 bases not matched to a gene. The CDR3 DNA is TGTGCCAGCAGTTTCACAGGGGGGGGAGCTTTCTTT. As protein: CASSFTGGGAFF.

For this clone: Other nucleotide sequences in the sample specify the same CDR3. CDR3: CASSYEGVPGGYTF. The CDR3 DNA is TGTGCCAGCAGTTACGAGGGGGTCCCTGGGGGCTACACCTTC. The gene calls are TRBV6-6 and TRBJ1-2, with a possible D match to TRBD1 (6 bases). CDR3 length: 14 amino acids. Germline values: CDR1 MNHNY, CDR2 SVGAGI (reference sequence). V gave up 2 bases and J gave up 8 bases, with 15 bases separating them.

The chain combines TRBV6-6 with TRBJ1-4; D not certain. Germline loops: CDR1 MNHNY, CDR2 SVGAGI (reference sequence). V was clipped by 6 bases and J by 8 bases, with 10 bases between them. The CDR3 spans 12 residues. CDR3 sequence: CASRSRNEKLFF. The CDR3 nucleotides read TGTGCCAGCAGATCGAGGAACGAAAAACTGTTTTTT.

The V call is TRBV7-2, the J call TRBJ2-1; 10 bases are a match to TRBD2. V was clipped by 0 bases and J by 9 bases; unmatched bases: 8. The germline V gene has CDR1 SGHTA and CDR2 FQGNSA. This CDR3 has 16 amino acids. The CDR3 DNA is TGTGCCAGCAGCTTAGCGATTAGCGGGGGGCAGGGTGAGCAGTTCTTC. This gives the protein CASSLAISGGQGEQFF.

The rearrangement uses TRBV21-1 and TRBJ2-7; the table's TRBD2 call for D was not verified on the DNA. TRBV21-1 is an annotated pseudogene. The CDR3 covers 17 residues. The CDR3 DNA sequence: TGTGCCAGCAGCACCGAGAGCGGGACTAGCGACAATATCGAGCAGTACTTC. It specifies CASSTESGTSDNIEQYF.

V is TRBV5-1 and J is TRBJ2-1; no firm D call. V was cut by 3 bases and J by 7 bases, with 14 bases left in between. Per germline, CDR1 SGHRS and CDR2 YFSETQ. There are 14 residues in the CDR3. CDR3 DNA sequence: TGCGCCAGCAGCTCCGTCACAACCCCTAATGAGCAGTTCTTC. Encoded protein: CASSSVTTPNEQFF.

The chain couples TRBV9 to TRBJ2-7, with D possibly TRBD2 on 5 matching bases. The CDR3 totals 13 residues. Germline V gives CDR1 SGDLS, CDR2 YYNGEE. V dropped 0 bases and J dropped 3 bases, with 7 bases sitting between them. The CDR3: CASSVDSGYEQYF. The DNA of the CDR3 is TGTGCCAGCAGCGTAGACAGCGGCTACGAGCAGTACTTC.

The chain uses TRBV5-4 and TRBJ1-4; weak D call: TRBD1 (5 bases). The CDR3 loop spans 15 amino acids. Between the trimmed V and J ends, which lost 0 bases and 6 bases, there was a span of 12 bases. Germline-derived CDR1 and CDR2 are SGHNT and YYREEE (reference sequence). The CDR3 region is CASSLEGREDEKLFF. The CDR3 DNA is TGTGCCAGCAGCTTGGAAGGCAGGGAGGATGAAAAACTGTTTTTT.

The chain combines TRBV28 with TRBJ2-1; 10 nucleotides line up with TRBD1. The V gene end was trimmed by 8 bases and the J gene end by 4 bases; junction bases not matched to a gene: 8. Per germline, CDR1 MDHEN and CDR2 SYDVKM. The CDR3 has 15 amino acids. The CDR3 DNA reads TGTGCCAGCGGGCCAGGGACAGGGGATTACAATGAGCAGTTCTTC. Translated, it gives CASGPGTGDYNEQFF.

V is TRBV28 and J is TRBJ2-7; perhaps TRBD2 as D (5 bases). Germline CDR1 reads MDHEN; CDR2 reads SYDVKM. The CDR3 totals 14 residues. Between the trimmed V and J ends, which lost 5 bases and 6 bases, there was a span of 17 bases. This CDR3 reads CASSPRTPAGEQYF. The CDR3 DNA reads TGTGCCAGCAGTCCTCGGACTCCGGCGGGCGAGCAGTACTTC.

V and J are TRBV13 and TRBJ2-3; D possibly corresponds to TRBD2 (5 bases). Trimming pared 7 bases from V and 4 bases from J, leaving 12 bases between. Germline V gene lookup returns CDR1 PRHDT and CDR2 FYEKMQ (reference sequence). The CDR3 has 13 residues. As DNA, the CDR3 is TGTGCCAGCAACTCGCGGGCTTCAGATACGCAGTATTTT. Translated, it gives CASNSRASDTQYF.

The V call is TRBV30, the J call TRBJ1-4; maybe TRBD1 (5 bases). Looked up from germline, CDR1 is GTSNPN and CDR2 is SVGIG (reference sequence). The V end was cut by 3 bases, the J end by 5 bases, with 13 bases between. The CDR3 runs 14 residues. The CDR3 spells CAWRRGNTNEKLFF. CDR3 sequence (DNA): TGTGCCTGGAGAAGGGGTAACACAAATGAAAAACTGTTTTTT. The full variable domain, with the rest looked up from reference TRBV30 and TRBJ1-4, is SQTIHQWPATLVQPVGSPLSLECTVEGTSNPNLYWYRQAAGRGLQLLFYSVGIGQISSEVPQNLSASRPQDRQFILSSKKLLLSDSGFYLCAWRRGNTNEKLFFGSGTQLSVL.